These T cell receptor beta chains were read from a single sample in a study of CD4 T cells in relation to SARS-CoV-2 and coronaviruses. These receptors lack a known antigen. Data came from immunoSEQ multiplex PCR; TCRdb stores just in-frame clones and leaves some out. This sample has about 19,000 clones, with 77% found just once. Sequencing was carried out using CD4+ T cells from PBMCs, cultured in vitro. The receptors originated from a human donor in good health. Both conserved end residues are part of each CDR3. The order of the fields is CDR3 protein, CDR3 DNA, V gene, clone size, D gene, J gene. A D gene is named only where the DNA matches it firmly. Not all rows give a size; the values are once, few, many and, for expanded clones, a class.

CDR3aa: CASSPTGQEEAFF
CDR3nt: TGTGCCAGCTCACCGACTGGACAGGAGGAGGCTTTCTTT
v_gene: TRBV18
abundance: .
d_gene: TRBD1
j_gene: TRBJ1-1

CDR3aa: CASRLGDTQYF
CDR3nt: TGTGCCAGTAGGCTGGGAGATACGCAGTATTTT
v_gene: TRBV19
abundance: .
d_gene: .
j_gene: TRBJ2-3

CDR3aa: CASSQDLRGGQPQHF
CDR3nt: TGTGCCAGCAGCCAAGATCTCAGGGGTGGTCAGCCCCAGCATTTT
v_gene: TRBV4-2
abundance: .
d_gene: .
j_gene: TRBJ1-5

CDR3aa: CAWSVQPGNTIYF
CDR3nt: TGTGCCTGGAGTGTACAACCTGGAAACACCATATATTTT
v_gene: TRBV30
abundance: .
d_gene: .
j_gene: TRBJ1-3

CDR3aa: CASSFRDRNQPQHF
CDR3nt: TGTGCCAGCAGCTTCCGGGACAGAAATCAGCCCCAGCATTTT
v_gene: TRBV5-5
abundance: .
d_gene: TRBD1
j_gene: TRBJ1-5

CDR3aa: CASDETGRYEQYF
CDR3nt: TGTGCCTCCGATGAGACAGGGCGATACGAGCAGTACTTC
v_gene: TRBV7-9
abundance: few
d_gene: TRBD1
j_gene: TRBJ2-7

CDR3aa: CASDPRTTGNTIYF
CDR3nt: TGTGCCAGCGACCCCAGGACGACGGGAAACACCATATATTTT
v_gene: TRBV6-5
abundance: .
d_gene: .
j_gene: TRBJ1-3

CDR3aa: CATKPRGGLAAYNEQFF
CDR3nt: TGTGCCACCAAACCAAGGGGGGGACTAGCGGCCTACAATGAGCAGTTCTTC
v_gene: TRBV24-1
abundance: .
d_gene: TRBD2
j_gene: TRBJ2-1

CDR3aa: CASSLTSLLENIQYF
CDR3nt: TGTGCCAGCAGCTTGACTAGTCTTTTAGAAAACATTCAGTACTTC
v_gene: TRBV5-6
abundance: .
d_gene: .
j_gene: TRBJ2-4

CDR3aa: CASSLAGQGPNRRGYTF
CDR3nt: TGTGCCAGCAGCTTGGCGGGACAGGGGCCCAACAGGAGAGGCTACACCTTC
v_gene: TRBV5-6
abundance: .
d_gene: TRBD1
j_gene: TRBJ1-2

CDR3aa: CASTWGDKTEAFF
CDR3nt: TGTGCCAGTACCTGGGGGGACAAGACTGAAGCTTTCTTT
v_gene: TRBV19
abundance: .
d_gene: .
j_gene: TRBJ1-1